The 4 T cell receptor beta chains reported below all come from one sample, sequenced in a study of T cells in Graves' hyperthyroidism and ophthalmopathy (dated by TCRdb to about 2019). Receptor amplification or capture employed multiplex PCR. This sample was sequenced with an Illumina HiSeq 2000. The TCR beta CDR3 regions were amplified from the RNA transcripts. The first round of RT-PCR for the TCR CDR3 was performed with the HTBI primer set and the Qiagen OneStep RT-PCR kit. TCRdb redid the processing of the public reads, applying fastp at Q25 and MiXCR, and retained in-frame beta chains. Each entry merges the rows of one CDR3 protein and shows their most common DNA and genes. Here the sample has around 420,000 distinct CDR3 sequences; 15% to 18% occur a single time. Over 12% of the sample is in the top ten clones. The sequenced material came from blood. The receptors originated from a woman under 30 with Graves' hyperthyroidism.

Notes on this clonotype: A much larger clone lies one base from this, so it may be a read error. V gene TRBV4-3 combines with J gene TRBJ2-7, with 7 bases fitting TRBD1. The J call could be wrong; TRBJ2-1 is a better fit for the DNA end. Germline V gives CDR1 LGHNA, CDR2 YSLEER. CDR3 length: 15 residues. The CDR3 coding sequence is TGCGCCAGCAGCCTAGACAGGGACAGTCGCTACGAGCAGTTCTTC. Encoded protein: CASSLDRDSRYEQFF.

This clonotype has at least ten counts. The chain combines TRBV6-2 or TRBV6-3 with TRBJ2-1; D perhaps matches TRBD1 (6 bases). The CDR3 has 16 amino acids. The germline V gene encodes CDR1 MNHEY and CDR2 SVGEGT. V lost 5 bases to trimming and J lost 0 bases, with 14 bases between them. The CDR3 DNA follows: TGTGCCAGCAGTCCCCACCAGGGGAGCTCCTACAATGAGCAGTTCTTC. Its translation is CASSPHQGSSYNEQFF.

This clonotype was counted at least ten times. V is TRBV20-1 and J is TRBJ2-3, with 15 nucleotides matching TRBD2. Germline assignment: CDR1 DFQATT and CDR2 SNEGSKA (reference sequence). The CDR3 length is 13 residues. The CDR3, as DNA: TGCGGGGGACTAGCGGGGGGTACAGATACGCAGTATTTT. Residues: CGGLAGGTDTQYF.

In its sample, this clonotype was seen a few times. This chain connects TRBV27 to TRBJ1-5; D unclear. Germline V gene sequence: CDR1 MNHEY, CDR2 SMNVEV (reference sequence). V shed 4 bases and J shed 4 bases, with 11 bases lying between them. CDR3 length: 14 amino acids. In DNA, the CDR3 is TGTGCCAGCAGTTCGAATCCCCCAAATCAGCCCCAGCATTTT. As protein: CASSSNPPNQPQHF.